The TCR beta chain described here comes from a study of cytomegalovirus exposure and HLA in healthy donors. General study results and limits: Presence/absence analyses assumed roughly uniform sequencing depth across donors, which may not hold.

A remark on this clone: Its antigen is undetermined.

Primers: 60 Vbeta forward and 13 Jbeta reverse. TCRdb keeps only in-frame clones here, not all; method: immunoSEQ multiplex PCR. The sample holds fewer than 150,000 clones; about 80% are singletons and the top ten take around 4.9%. This CDR3 is 15 amino acids long. V was shortened by 4 bases and J by 4 bases, with 16 bases between the two germline ends. Germline V lookup: CDR1 SGHRS, CDR2 YFSETQ. The sequencing input was PBMCs. V usage is TRBV5-1 and J usage is TRBJ2-3; tentative D call: TRBD2 (5 bases). This TCR was recovered from a man aged 45 to 65 in good health and CMV-seropositive. The CDR3 loop reads CASSESYGGPDTQYF. CDR3 DNA: TGCGCCAGCAGCGAATCGTACGGAGGTCCAGATACGCAGTATTTT. Drawing the rest from reference TRBV5-1 and TRBJ2-3, the complete variable domain is KAGVTQTPRYLIKTRGQQVTLSCSPISGHRSVSWYQQTPGQGLQFLFEYFSETQRNKGNFPGRFSGRQFSNSRSEMNVSTLELGDSALYLCASSESYGGPDTQYFGPGTRLTVL.